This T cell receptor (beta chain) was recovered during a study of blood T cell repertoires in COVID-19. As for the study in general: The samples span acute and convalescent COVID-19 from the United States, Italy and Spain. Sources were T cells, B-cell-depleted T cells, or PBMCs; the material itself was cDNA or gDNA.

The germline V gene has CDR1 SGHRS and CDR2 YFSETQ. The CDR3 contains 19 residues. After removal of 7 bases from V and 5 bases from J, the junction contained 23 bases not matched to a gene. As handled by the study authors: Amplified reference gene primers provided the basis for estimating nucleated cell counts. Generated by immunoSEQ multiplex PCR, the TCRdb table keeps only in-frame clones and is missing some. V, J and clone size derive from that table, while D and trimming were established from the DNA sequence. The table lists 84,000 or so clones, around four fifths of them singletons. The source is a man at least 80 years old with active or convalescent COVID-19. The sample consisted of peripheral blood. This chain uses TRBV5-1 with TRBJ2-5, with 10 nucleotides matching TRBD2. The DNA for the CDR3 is TGCGCCAGCGCTACCCGACCGGGGGCTAGCGGGGGCTCTGTGGAGACCCAGTACTTC. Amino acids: CASATRPGASGGSVETQYF.